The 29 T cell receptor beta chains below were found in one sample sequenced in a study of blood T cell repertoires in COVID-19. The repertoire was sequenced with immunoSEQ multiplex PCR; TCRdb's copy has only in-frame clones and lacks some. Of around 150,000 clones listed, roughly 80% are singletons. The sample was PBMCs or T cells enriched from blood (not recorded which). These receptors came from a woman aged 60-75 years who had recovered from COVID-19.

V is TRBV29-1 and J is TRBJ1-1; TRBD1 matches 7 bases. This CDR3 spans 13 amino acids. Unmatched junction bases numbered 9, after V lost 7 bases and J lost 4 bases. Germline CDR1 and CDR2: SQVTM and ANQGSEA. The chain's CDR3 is CSGQGGASTEAFF. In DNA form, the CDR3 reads TGCAGCGGGCAAGGGGGCGCGAGCACTGAAGCTTTCTTT.

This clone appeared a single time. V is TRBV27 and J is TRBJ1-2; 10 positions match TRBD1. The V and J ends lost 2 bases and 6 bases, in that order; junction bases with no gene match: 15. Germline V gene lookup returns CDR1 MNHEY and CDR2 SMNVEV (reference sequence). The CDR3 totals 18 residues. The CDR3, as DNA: TGTGCCAGCAGTTTAAGTATAGGCACGGGACAGGGGATCAATGGCTACACCTTC. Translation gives CASSLSIGTGQGINGYTF.

The CDR3 nucleotides read TGTGCCACCAGTGATTCGACAGGGGACCAAGAGACCCAGTACTTC. It is translated as CATSDSTGDQETQYF. The chain is built from TRBV24-1 and TRBJ2-5; TRBD1 aligns across 8 bases. The trim removed 2 bases at V and 0 bases at J, leaving 1 base unmatched. Germline CDR1 KGHDR, CDR2 SFDVKD. This CDR3 is built from 15 residues.

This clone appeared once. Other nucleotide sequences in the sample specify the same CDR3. CDR3 sequence: CASSFSSYEQYF. The CDR3 DNA reads as TGTGCCAGCAGCTTTTCTTCGTACGAGCAGTACTTC. The chain is built from TRBV5-4 and TRBJ2-7, with no clear D. Trimming took off 2 bases at V and 4 bases at J, with 7 bases between the two ends. Germline CDR1 and CDR2: SGHNT and YYREEE (reference sequence). The CDR3 totals 12 residues.

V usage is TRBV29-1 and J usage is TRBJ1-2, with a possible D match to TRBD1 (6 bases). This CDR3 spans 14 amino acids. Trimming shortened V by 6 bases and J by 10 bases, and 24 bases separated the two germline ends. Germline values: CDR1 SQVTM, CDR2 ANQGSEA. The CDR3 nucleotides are TGCAGCGTAAAAGGGGGGGGCAGTGGGCAGGACTACACCTTC. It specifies CSVKGGGSGQDYTF.

In DNA, the CDR3 is TGTGCCAGCAGCCAACCGACAGGGGAGGGCACTGAAGCTTTCTTT. Amino acids: CASSQPTGEGTEAFF. This rearrangement joins TRBV4-2 to TRBJ1-1; 8 nucleotides line up with TRBD1. J lost 4 bases, V lost 2 bases, and 6 bases had no gene match. Germline V gives CDR1 LGHNA, CDR2 YNFKEQ. This CDR3 is 15 amino acids long.

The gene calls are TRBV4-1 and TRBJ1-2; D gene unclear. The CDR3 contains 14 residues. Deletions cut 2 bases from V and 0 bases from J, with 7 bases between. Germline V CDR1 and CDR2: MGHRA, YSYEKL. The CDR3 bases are TGCGCCAGCAGCCAATATACAGCTAACTATGGCTACACCTTC. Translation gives CASSQYTANYGYTF.

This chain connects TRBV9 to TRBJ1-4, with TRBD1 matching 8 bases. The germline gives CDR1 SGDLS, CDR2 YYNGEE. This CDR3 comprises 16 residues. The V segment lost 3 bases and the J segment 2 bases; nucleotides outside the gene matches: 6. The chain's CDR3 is CASSAGGLDTNEKLFF. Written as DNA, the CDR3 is TGTGCCAGCAGCGCAGGGGGCTTGGACACTAATGAAAAACTGTTTTTT.

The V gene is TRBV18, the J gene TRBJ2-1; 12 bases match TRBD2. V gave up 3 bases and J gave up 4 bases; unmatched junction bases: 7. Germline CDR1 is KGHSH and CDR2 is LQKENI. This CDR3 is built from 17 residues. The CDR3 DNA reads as TGTGCCAGCTCACCGAACCTGACTAGCGGGGGATACAATGAGCAGTTCTTC. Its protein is CASSPNLTSGGYNEQFF.

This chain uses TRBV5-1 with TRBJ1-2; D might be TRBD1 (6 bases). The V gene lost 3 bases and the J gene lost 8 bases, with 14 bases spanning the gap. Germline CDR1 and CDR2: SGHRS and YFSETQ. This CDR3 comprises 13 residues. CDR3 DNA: TGCGCCAGCAGCTGGGGGGGGCCGGAGGGCTACACCTTC. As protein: CASSWGGPEGYTF. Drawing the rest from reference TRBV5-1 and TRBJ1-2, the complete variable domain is KAGVTQTPRYLIKTRGQQVTLSCSPISGHRSVSWYQQTPGQGLQFLFEYFSETQRNKGNFPGRFSGRQFSNSRSEMNVSTLELGDSALYLCASSWGGPEGYTFGSGTRLTVV.

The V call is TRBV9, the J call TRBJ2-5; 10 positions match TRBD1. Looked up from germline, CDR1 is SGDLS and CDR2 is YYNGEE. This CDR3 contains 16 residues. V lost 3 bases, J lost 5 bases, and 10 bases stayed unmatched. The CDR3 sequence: CASSARQGAVLETQYF. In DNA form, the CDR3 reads TGTGCCAGCAGCGCTCGACAGGGGGCTGTGTTGGAGACCCAGTACTTC.

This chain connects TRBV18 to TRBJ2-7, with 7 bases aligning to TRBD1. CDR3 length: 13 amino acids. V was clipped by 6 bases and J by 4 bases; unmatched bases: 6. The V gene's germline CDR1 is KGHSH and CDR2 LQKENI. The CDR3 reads CASSRGTEYEQYF. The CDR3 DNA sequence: TGTGCCAGCTCGCGAGGGACAGAGTACGAGCAGTACTTC.

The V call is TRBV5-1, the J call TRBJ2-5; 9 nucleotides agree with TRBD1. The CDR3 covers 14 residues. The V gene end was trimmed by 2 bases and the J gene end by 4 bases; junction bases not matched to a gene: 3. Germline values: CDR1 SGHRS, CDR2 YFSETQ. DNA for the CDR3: TGCGCCAGCAGCTTAACAGGGGGCAGAGAGACCCAGTACTTC. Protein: CASSLTGGRETQYF.

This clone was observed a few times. The chain's CDR3 is CASSSPGEGDQPQHF. DNA of the CDR3: TGTGCCAGTAGTTCCCCGGGGGAGGGGGATCAGCCCCAGCATTTT. This chain uses TRBV19 with TRBJ1-5; tentatively, D is TRBD1 (6 bases). CDR1 and CDR2 (germline): LNHDA, SQIVND (reference sequence). V was pared by 5 bases and J by 5 bases, with 16 bases between. The CDR3 contains 15 residues.

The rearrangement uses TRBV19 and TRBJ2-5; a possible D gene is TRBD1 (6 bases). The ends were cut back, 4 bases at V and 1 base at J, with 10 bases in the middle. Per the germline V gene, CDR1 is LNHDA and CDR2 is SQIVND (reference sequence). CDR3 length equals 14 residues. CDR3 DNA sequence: TGTGCCAGTAGTACCGACAGGAGCCAAGAGACCCAGTACTTC. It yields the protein CASSTDRSQETQYF. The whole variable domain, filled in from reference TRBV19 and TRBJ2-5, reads DGGITQSPKYLFRKEGQNVTLSCEQNLNHDAMYWYRQDPGQGLRLIYYSQIVNDFQKGDIAEGYSVSREKKESFPLTVTSAQKNPTAFYLCASSTDRSQETQYFGPGTRLLVL.

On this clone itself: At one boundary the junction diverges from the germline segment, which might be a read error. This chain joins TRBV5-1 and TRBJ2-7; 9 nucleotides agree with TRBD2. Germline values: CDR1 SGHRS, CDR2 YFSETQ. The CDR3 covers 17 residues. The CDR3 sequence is CARSLAGGQRGAYEQYF. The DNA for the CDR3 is TGCGCCCGCAGCTTGGCCGGGGGGCAGCGGGGGGCGTACGAGCAGTACTTC.

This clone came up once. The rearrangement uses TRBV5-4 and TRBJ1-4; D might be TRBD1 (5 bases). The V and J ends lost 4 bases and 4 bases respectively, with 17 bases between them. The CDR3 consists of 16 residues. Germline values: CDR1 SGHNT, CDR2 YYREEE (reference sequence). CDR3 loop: CASSLMGGTDNEKLFF. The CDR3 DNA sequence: TGTGCCAGCAGCCTAATGGGGGGGACTGATAATGAAAAACTGTTTTTT. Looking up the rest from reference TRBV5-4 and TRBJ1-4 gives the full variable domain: ETGVTQSPTHLIKTRGQQVTLRCSSQSGHNTVSWYQQALGQGPQFIFQYYREEENGRGNFPPRFSGLQFPNYSSELNVNALELDDSALYLCASSLMGGTDNEKLFFGSGTQLSVL.

This CDR3 reads CASSNDGYSYEQYF. For the CDR3, the DNA is TGCGCCAGCAGCAACGACGGGTACTCCTACGAGCAGTACTTC. The genes are TRBV5-1 and TRBJ2-7; D not certain. The germline V and J ends were trimmed by 4 bases and 0 bases, with 11 bases remaining between them. In germline, CDR1 is SGHRS, CDR2 YFSETQ. This CDR3 has 14 residues.

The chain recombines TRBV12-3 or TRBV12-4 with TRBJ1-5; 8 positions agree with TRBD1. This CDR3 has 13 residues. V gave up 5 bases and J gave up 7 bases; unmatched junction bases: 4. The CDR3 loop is CASSRGQAQPQHF. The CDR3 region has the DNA TGTGCCAGCAGTAGGGGACAGGCACAGCCCCAGCATTTT.

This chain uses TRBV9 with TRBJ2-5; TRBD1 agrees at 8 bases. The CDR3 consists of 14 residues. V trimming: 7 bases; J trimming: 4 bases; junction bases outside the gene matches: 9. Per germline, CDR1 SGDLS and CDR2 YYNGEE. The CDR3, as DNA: TGTGCCAGCGCGTACAGGGGGATCTCAGAGACCCAGTACTTC. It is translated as CASAYRGISETQYF.

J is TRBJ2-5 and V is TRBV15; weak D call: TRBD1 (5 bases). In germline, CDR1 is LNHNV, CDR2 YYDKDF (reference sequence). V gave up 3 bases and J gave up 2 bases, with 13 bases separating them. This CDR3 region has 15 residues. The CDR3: CATSRGPIEQETQYF. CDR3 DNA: TGTGCCACCAGCAGGGGGCCCATCGAGCAAGAGACCCAGTACTTC.

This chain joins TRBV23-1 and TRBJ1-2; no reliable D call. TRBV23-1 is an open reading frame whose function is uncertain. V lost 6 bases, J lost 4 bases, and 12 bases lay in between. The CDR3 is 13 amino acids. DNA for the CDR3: TGCGCCAGCAGGCAGGTAGAGTGCTATGGCTACACCTTC. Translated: CASRQVECYGYTF.

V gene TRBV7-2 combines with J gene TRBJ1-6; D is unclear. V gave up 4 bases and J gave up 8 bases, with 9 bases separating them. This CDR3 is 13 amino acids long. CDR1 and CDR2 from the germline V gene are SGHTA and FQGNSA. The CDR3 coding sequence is TGTGCCAGCAGCTCCAGTCCCTATTCACCCCTCCACTTT. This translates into CASSSSPYSPLHF. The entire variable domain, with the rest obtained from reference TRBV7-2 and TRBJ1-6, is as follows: GAGVSQSPSNKVTEKGKDVELRCDPISGHTALYWYRQSLGQGLEFLIYFQGNSAPDKSGLPSDRFSAERTGGSVSTLTIQRTQQEDSAVYLCASSSSPYSPLHFGNGTRLTVT.

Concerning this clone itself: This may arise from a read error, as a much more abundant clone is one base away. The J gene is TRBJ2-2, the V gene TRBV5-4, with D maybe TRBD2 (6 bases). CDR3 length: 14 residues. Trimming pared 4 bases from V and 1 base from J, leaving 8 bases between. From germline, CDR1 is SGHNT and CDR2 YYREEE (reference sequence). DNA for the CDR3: TGTGCCAGCAGCCCCGGGGGGAACACCGGGGAGCTGTTTTTT. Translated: CASSPGGNTGELFF.

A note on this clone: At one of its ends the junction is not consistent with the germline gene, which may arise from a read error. CDR3 residues: CASSYTRTGGTDTQYF. CDR3 bases: TGTGCCAGCAGTTACACCAGGACAGGGGGCACGGATACGCAGTATTTT. This chain links TRBV6-5 with TRBJ2-3, with 11 bases identical to TRBD1. This CDR3 is 16 amino acids long. The germline V gene has CDR1 MNHEY and CDR2 SVGAGI.

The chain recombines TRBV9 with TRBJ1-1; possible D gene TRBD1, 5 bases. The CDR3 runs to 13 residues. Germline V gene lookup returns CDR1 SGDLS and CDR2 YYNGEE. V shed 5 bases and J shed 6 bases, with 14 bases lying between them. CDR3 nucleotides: TGTGCCAGCAGGGGCGGGATACAGGCTGAAGCTTTCTTT. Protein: CASRGGIQAEAFF.

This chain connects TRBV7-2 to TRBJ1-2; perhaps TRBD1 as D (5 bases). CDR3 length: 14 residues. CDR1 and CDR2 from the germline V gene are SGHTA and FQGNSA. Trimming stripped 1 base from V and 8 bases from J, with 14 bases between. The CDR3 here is CASSLEGTKSGYTF. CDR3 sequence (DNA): TGTGCCAGCAGCTTAGAGGGGACTAAAAGCGGCTACACCTTC.

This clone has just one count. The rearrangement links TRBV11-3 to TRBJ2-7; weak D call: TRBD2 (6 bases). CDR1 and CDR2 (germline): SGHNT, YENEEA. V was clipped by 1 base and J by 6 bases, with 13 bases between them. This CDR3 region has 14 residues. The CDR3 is CASSLGDSVGEQYF. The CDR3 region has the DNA TGTGCCAGCAGCTTAGGGGACTCCGTCGGCGAGCAGTACTTC.

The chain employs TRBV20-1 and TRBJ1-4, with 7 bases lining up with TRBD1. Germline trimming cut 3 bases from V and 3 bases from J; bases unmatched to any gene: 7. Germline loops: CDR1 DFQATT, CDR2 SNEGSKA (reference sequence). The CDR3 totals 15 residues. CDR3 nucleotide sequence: TGCAGTGCTAGTAGACAGGGTACAGCTAATGAAAAACTGTTTTTT. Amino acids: CSASRQGTANEKLFF.